This T cell receptor beta chain derives from a study of T cell repertoires in cytomegalovirus infection. This clonotype was seen more than once but under ten times. The antigen remains undetermined. V was pared by 7 bases and J by 4 bases, with 5 bases of the junction left unmatched. Germline lookup yields CDR1 SGDLS and CDR2 YYNGEE. The CDR3 loop spans 13 amino acids. Using its own MiXCR run on the reads, TCRdb lists one record per CDR3 protein. The repertoire holds about 830,000 distinct CDR3 sequences, 30% to 35% seen once, with roughly 12% in the top ten. Sequenced material: cultured CD8+ T cells from PBMCs, taken from culture after CMV antigen stimulation. The genes are TRBV9 and TRBJ2-1, with TRBD1 identical over 7 bases. The clonotype originates from a human donor in good health (CMV status not recorded). Some clones in this sample may be carry-over from other donors' samples. CDR3 nucleotides: TGTGCCAGCGGGGACAGCAGATACAATGAGCAGTTCTTC. It encodes CASGDSRYNEQFF.